The table lists the clone carrying this T cell receptor (beta chain) with a few counts. The data belong to a study of cytomegalovirus exposure and HLA in healthy donors. With 60 Vbeta and 13 Jbeta primers, the PCR was carried out. Sequenced by immunoSEQ multiplex PCR; TCRdb stores in-frame clones only, minus some. The sample lists some 110,000 clones; less than 85% were seen once. The specimen sequenced was PBMCs. The TCR originated in a middle-aged man in good health and CMV-seropositive.

The CDR3 protein is CASTFSTSGSTDTQYF. CDR3 sequence (DNA): TGTGCCAGCACCTTCTCGACTAGCGGTAGCACAGATACGCAGTATTTT. The chain has TRBV5-6 and TRBJ2-3, with 9 bases fitting TRBD2. Per the germline V gene, CDR1 is SGHDT and CDR2 is YYEEEE. The CDR3 contains 16 residues. After removal of 6 bases from V and 0 bases from J, the junction contained 8 bases not matched to a gene.